This T cell receptor (beta chain) was captured by sequencing in a study of blood T cell repertoires in COVID-19. Study in general: The United States, Italy and Spain supplied acute and convalescent COVID-19 samples. In each case, the material was cDNA or gDNA derived from T cells, B-cell-depleted T cells, or PBMCs.

Original methodology: Quantification of nucleated cells was approximated via reference gene primer amplification. Generated by immunoSEQ multiplex PCR, the TCRdb table keeps only in-frame clones and is missing some. V, J and clone size were drawn from that table, and D and trimming were deduced from the DNA. The table lists about 54,000 clones, roughly 81% of them singletons. This sequence was found in a woman in her sixties or seventies with acute or convalescent COVID-19. Input material: peripheral blood.

The CDR3 nucleotides are TGTGCCATCAGTGAGCCAGGCAGCTCCTACGAGCAGTACTTC. Amino acids: CAISEPGSSYEQYF. The chain couples TRBV10-3 to TRBJ2-7; D gene uncertain. This CDR3 comprises 14 residues. V lost 2 bases and J 0 bases, leaving 8 bases between the germline ends. The germline V gene has CDR1 ENHRY and CDR2 SYGVKD.